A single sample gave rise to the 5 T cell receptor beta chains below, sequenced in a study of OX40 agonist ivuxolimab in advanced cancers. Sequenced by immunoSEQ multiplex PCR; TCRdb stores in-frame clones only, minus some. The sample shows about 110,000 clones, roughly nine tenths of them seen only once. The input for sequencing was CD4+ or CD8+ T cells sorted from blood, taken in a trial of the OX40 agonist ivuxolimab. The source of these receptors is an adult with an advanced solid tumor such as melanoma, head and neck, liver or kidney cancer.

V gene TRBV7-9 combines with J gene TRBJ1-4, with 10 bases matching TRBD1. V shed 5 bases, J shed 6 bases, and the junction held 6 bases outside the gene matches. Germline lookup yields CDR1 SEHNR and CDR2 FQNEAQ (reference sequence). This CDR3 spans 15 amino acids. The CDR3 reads CASSPTDRGDEKLFF. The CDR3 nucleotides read TGTGCCAGCAGCCCGACGGACAGGGGGGATGAAAAACTGTTTTTT.

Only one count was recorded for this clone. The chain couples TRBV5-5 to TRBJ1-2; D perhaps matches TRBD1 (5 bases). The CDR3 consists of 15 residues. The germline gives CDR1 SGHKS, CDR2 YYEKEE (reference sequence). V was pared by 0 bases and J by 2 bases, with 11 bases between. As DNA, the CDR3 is TGTGCCAGCAGCTTGGTCACAGGTGCGAACTATGGCTACACCTTC. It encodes CASSLVTGANYGYTF.

The CDR3 sequence is CASSASPGAYTF. The CDR3 DNA reads TGTGCCAGCTCCGCCTCCCCGGGCGCTTATACCTTC. J is TRBJ1-2 and V is TRBV18; no clear D. V gave up 6 bases and J gave up 14 bases, with 19 bases separating them. The CDR3 is 12 residues long. Germline V gives CDR1 KGHSH, CDR2 LQKENI.

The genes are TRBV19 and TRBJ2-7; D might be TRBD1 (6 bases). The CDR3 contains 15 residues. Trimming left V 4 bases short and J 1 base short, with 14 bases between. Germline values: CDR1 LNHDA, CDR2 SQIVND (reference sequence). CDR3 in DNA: TGTGCCAGTAGTAGGGCCGGGGACAATTCCTACGAGCAGTACTTC. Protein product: CASSRAGDNSYEQYF.

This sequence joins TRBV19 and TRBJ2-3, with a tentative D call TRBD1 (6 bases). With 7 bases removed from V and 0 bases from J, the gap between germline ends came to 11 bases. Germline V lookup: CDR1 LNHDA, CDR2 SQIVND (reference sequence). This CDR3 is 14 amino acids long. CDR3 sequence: CASMDRYSTDTQYF. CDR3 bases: TGTGCCAGTATGGACAGATATAGCACAGATACGCAGTATTTT. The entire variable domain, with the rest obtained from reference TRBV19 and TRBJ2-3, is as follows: DGGITQSPKYLFRKEGQNVTLSCEQNLNHDAMYWYRQDPGQGLRLIYYSQIVNDFQKGDIAEGYSVSREKKESFPLTVTSAQKNPTAFYLCASMDRYSTDTQYFGPGTRLTVL.